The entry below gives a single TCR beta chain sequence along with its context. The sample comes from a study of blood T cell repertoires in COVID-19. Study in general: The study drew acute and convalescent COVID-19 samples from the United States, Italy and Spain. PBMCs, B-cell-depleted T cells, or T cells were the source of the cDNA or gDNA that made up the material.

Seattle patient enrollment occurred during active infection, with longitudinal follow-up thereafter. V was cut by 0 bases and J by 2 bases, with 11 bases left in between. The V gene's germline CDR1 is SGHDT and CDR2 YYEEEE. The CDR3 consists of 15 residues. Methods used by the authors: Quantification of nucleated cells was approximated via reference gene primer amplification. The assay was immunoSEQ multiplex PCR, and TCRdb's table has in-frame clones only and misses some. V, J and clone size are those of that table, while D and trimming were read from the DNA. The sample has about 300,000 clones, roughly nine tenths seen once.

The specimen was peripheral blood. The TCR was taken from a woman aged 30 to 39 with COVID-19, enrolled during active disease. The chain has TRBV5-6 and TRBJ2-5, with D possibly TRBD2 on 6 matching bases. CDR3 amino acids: CASSLGVGGQETQYF. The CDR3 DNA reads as TGTGCCAGCAGCTTGGGGGTGGGAGGACAAGAGACCCAGTACTTC. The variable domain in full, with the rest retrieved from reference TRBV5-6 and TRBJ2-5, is DAGVTQSPTHLIKTRGQQVTLRCSPKSGHDTVSWYQQALGQGPQFIFQYYEEEERQRGNFPDRFSGHQFPNYSSELNVNALLLGDSALYLCASSLGVGGQETQYFGPGTRLLVL.